The 22 T cell receptor beta chains listed next were all sequenced from one sample in a study of blood T cell repertoires in COVID-19 (dated by TCRdb to the early 2020s). Library prep was done by the immunoSEQ multiplex PCR assay. Not all clones reach the TCRdb copy of this immuneACCESS table, which keeps in-frame sequences only. Checked studies attribute under half of the gap to unresolved V genes and leave the rest unexplained. This sample is represented by tens of thousands of clones; 82% of them were singletons. The top ten clones comprise more than 15% of the sample. The sample taken for sequencing was peripheral blood. These receptors all stem from a man older than 75 with active COVID-19.

J is TRBJ2-7 and V is TRBV7-2; TRBD2 aligns across 11 bases. CDR1 is SGHTA, CDR2 FQGNSA, per germline. The ends lost 2 bases at V and 3 bases at J; junction bases unmatched: 6. The CDR3 is 16 residues long. CDR3 region: CASSLIAGGPSYEQYF. The CDR3 DNA is TGTGCCAGCAGCTTAATAGCGGGAGGGCCTAGCTACGAGCAGTACTTC.

The rearrangement joins TRBV27 to TRBJ2-2, with no clear D. CDR3 length: 10 residues. Trimming cost V 7 bases and J 5 bases, with 2 bases left between them. Germline V lookup: CDR1 MNHEY, CDR2 SMNVEV (reference sequence). DNA of the CDR3: TGTGCCAGCACAACCGGGGAGCTGTTTTTT. Its translation is CASTTGELFF.

This clone was observed once. The rearrangement links TRBV27 to TRBJ2-7; D perhaps matches TRBD1 (5 bases). Germline lookup yields CDR1 MNHEY and CDR2 SMNVEV (reference sequence). The germline V and J ends were trimmed by 5 bases and 1 base, with 15 bases remaining between them. The CDR3 covers 15 residues. CDR3 nucleotides: TGTGCCAGCAGTCGCGCAGGGCAATATTCCTACGAGCAGTACTTC. Encoded protein: CASSRAGQYSYEQYF.

This chain uses TRBV7-7 with TRBJ2-2; the D is unclear. The V gene's germline CDR1 is SSHAT and CDR2 FNYEAQ (reference sequence). The CDR3 length is 15 residues. V lost 5 bases, J lost 0 bases, and 10 bases lay in between. The CDR3 sequence is CASSRTNTNTGELFF. The DNA for the CDR3 is TGTGCCAGCAGCCGTACAAATACGAACACCGGGGAGCTGTTTTTT.

The chain has TRBV6-5 and TRBJ2-7, with D possibly TRBD1 on 6 matching bases. The germline CDR1 and CDR2 sequences are MNHEY and SVGAGI. This CDR3 has 12 amino acids. Trimming left V 2 bases short and J 4 bases short, with 6 bases between. CDR3 nucleotides: TGTGCCAGCAGTTACGGACAGTACGAGCAGTACTTC. Protein sequence: CASSYGQYEQYF.

This rearrangement joins TRBV6-5 to TRBJ2-2; the D is unclear. Germline CDR1 and CDR2: MNHEY and SVGAGI. V was cut by 1 base and J by 0 bases, with 6 bases left in between. This CDR3 region has 15 residues. CDR3 bases: TGTGCCAGCAGTTACTGGCAGACGAACACCGGGGAGCTGTTTTTT. Translated, it gives CASSYWQTNTGELFF.

This sequence joins TRBV5-4 and TRBJ2-7; 10 bases fit TRBD2. The V gene end was trimmed by 0 bases and the J gene end by 7 bases; junction bases not matched to a gene: 7. This CDR3 is 15 amino acids long. Germline V gene sequence: CDR1 SGHNT, CDR2 YYREEE (reference sequence). The CDR3 sequence is CASSLGRAGGPEQYF. CDR3 bases: TGTGCCAGCAGCTTGGGGCGAGCGGGAGGGCCTGAGCAGTACTTC.

CDR3 in DNA: TGTGCCAGCAGTTCAGAAGCCTCGACAAGCTCCTACAATGAGCAGTTCTTC. Protein sequence: CASSSEASTSSYNEQFF. The chain is built from TRBV27 and TRBJ2-1; D not resolved. This CDR3 is built from 17 residues. Trimming removed 4 bases at V and 0 bases at J, with 16 bases between. CDR1 is MNHEY and CDR2 is SMNVEV in the germline V gene (reference sequence).

The chain is built from TRBV6-1 and TRBJ1-2; D is possibly TRBD1 (6 bases). Germline CDR1 MNHNS, CDR2 SASEGT. This CDR3 comprises 13 residues. With 1 base removed from V and 7 bases from J, the gap between germline ends came to 10 bases. CDR3 bases: TGTGCCAGCAGTGAAGTGGGGGCGCTTGGCTACACCTTC. It translates to CASSEVGALGYTF.

The V gene is TRBV6-6, the J gene TRBJ2-3, with a tentative D call TRBD2 (6 bases). This CDR3 is 14 amino acids long. Trimming shortened V by 6 bases and J by 3 bases, and 13 bases separated the two germline ends. Germline CDR1 and CDR2: MNHNY and SVGAGI (reference sequence). CDR3 DNA sequence: TGTGCCAGCAGGAGTAGTGGGGGGACAGATACGCAGTATTTT. Translating gives CASRSSGGTDTQYF.

This clone was counted once. This chain connects TRBV9 to TRBJ2-1; perhaps TRBD2 as D (5 bases). The V gene lost 0 bases and the J gene lost 2 bases, with 9 bases spanning the gap. The CDR3 loop spans 15 amino acids. The germline gives CDR1 SGDLS, CDR2 YYNGEE. CDR3 DNA sequence: TGTGCCAGCAGCGTAGCCGGGATTACCTACAATGAGCAGTTCTTC. Translation gives CASSVAGITYNEQFF. The entire variable domain, with the rest obtained from reference TRBV9 and TRBJ2-1, is as follows: DSGVTQTPKHLITATGQRVTLRCSPRSGDLSVYWYQQSLDQGLQFLIQYYNGEERAKGNILERFSAQQFPDLHSELNLSSLELGDSALYFCASSVAGITYNEQFFGPGTRLTVL.

The rearrangement links TRBV10-2 to TRBJ2-2; 7 bases align to TRBD2. CDR1 is WSHSY, CDR2 SAAADI, per germline. The J segment lost 5 bases and the V segment lost 8 bases, leaving 8 bases of the junction unmatched. The CDR3 loop spans 14 amino acids. Here the CDR3 DNA reads TGCGCCAGCTTGGGGGGGACTGGAACCGGGGAGCTGTTTTTT. Translation gives CASLGGTGTGELFF.

The DNA for the CDR3 is TGTGCCAGCAGCTACTCAGGAACCCGGGGCTACACCTTC. It specifies CASSYSGTRGYTF. The chain links TRBV7-9 to TRBJ1-2, with D uncertain. Germline V CDR1 and CDR2: SEHNR, FQNEAQ (reference sequence). The ends were cut back, 4 bases at V and 8 bases at J, with 14 bases in the middle. The CDR3 extends over 13 amino acids. Combining the CDR3 with reference TRBV7-9 and TRBJ1-2 gives the whole variable domain DTGVSQNPRHKITKRGQNVTFRCDPISEHNRLYWYRQTLGQGPEFLTYFQNEAQLEKSRLLSDRFSAERPKGSFSTLEIQRTEQGDSAMYLCASSYSGTRGYTFGSGTRLTVV.

The rearrangement links TRBV9 to TRBJ1-2; TRBD1 matches at 11 bases. Germline V gene lookup returns CDR1 SGDLS and CDR2 YYNGEE. The CDR3 consists of 17 residues. The V gene end was trimmed by 0 bases and the J gene end by 6 bases; junction bases not matched to a gene: 10. The chain's CDR3 is CASSVAGTGGGVNGYTF. The CDR3 DNA reads TGTGCCAGCAGCGTAGCCGGGACAGGGGGAGGGGTAAATGGCTACACCTTC.

The chain combines TRBV29-1 with TRBJ2-5; D is ambiguous. This CDR3 spans 12 amino acids. Trimming removed 5 bases at V and 4 bases at J, with 11 bases between. Germline CDR1 SQVTM, CDR2 ANQGSEA. The CDR3 nucleotides are TGCAGCGTTTGGCAGGTGGGAGAGACCCAGTACTTC. It codes for CSVWQVGETQYF. The full variable domain, in which reference TRBV29-1 and TRBJ2-5 provide the parts outside the CDR3, is SAVISQKPSRDICQRGTSLTIQCQVDSQVTMMFWYRQQPGQSLTLIATANQGSEATYESGFVIDKFPISRPNLTFSTLTVSNMSPEDSSIYLCSVWQVGETQYFGPGTRLLVL.

CDR3: CASSYRLAGHEGDTQYF. CDR3 sequence (DNA): TGTGCCAGCAGCTACCGACTAGCGGGGCACGAGGGAGATACGCAGTATTTT. This chain links TRBV5-6 with TRBJ2-3; the match to TRBD2 covers 11 bases. Germline values: CDR1 SGHDT, CDR2 YYEEEE. Losses at the gene ends were 3 bases for V and 5 bases for J; bases not matched to a gene: 11. This CDR3 region has 17 residues.

A single count supports this clone. The CDR3 loop reads CASSQDPGASNYGYTF. The CDR3 nucleotides read TGTGCCAGCAGCCAAGATCCAGGGGCGTCTAACTATGGCTACACCTTC. The chain has TRBV3-1 (or the pseudogene TRBV3-2) and TRBJ1-2; D is perhaps TRBD1 (6 bases). The V and J ends lost 0 bases and 0 bases respectively, with 11 bases between them. The CDR3 runs 16 residues. Germline lookup yields CDR1 LGHDT and CDR2 YNNKEL (reference sequence).

V is TRBV27 and J is TRBJ2-1; perhaps TRBD2 as D (5 bases). V lost 4 bases, J lost 0 bases, and 10 bases lay in between. Looked up from germline, CDR1 is MNHEY and CDR2 is SMNVEV (reference sequence). This CDR3 has 15 amino acids. The CDR3 sequence is CASSWTRSSYNEQFF. The CDR3 DNA reads as TGTGCCAGCAGTTGGACTCGAAGCTCCTACAATGAGCAGTTCTTC.

The J gene is TRBJ2-3, the V gene TRBV19; no reliable D call. The CDR3 is 17 amino acids. V was pared by 1 base and J by 0 bases, with 14 bases between. In germline, CDR1 is LNHDA, CDR2 SQIVND (reference sequence). The CDR3 here is CASSIASGYRSTDTQYF. CDR3 sequence (DNA): TGTGCCAGTAGTATAGCATCCGGGTATAGGAGCACAGATACGCAGTATTTT. Based on the CDR3 plus reference TRBV19 and TRBJ2-3, the full variable domain is DGGITQSPKYLFRKEGQNVTLSCEQNLNHDAMYWYRQDPGQGLRLIYYSQIVNDFQKGDIAEGYSVSREKKESFPLTVTSAQKNPTAFYLCASSIASGYRSTDTQYFGPGTRLTVL.

The chain links TRBV3-1 (or the pseudogene TRBV3-2) to TRBJ2-3, with 8 positions matching TRBD1. V dropped 1 base and J dropped 11; count of bases not matched to a gene: 11. CDR3 length: 15 residues. Germline CDR1 and CDR2: LGHDT and YNNKEL (reference sequence). The CDR3 coding sequence is TGTGCCAGCAGCCAAGTAAGATTCCAGGGGGCGAAGCAGTATTTT. Translating gives CASSQVRFQGAKQYF.

V usage is TRBV14 and J usage is TRBJ2-5; 11 nucleotides match TRBD1. Germline V gives CDR1 SGHDN, CDR2 FVKESK. The CDR3 runs to 15 residues. The trim removed 3 bases at V and 7 bases at J, leaving 7 bases unmatched. The CDR3 sequence is CASSQTAGTGGTQYF. DNA for the CDR3: TGTGCCAGCAGCCAGACCGCAGGGACAGGGGGGACCCAGTACTTC.

This chain uses TRBV2 with TRBJ1-5; no definite D call. CDR3 size: 15 residues. V lost 6 bases to trimming and J lost 3 bases, with 15 bases between them. CDR1 is SNHLY, CDR2 FYNNEI, per germline. The CDR3 region is CASRPEGLNNQPQHF. DNA for the CDR3: TGTGCCAGCAGACCCGAGGGTCTTAACAATCAGCCCCAGCATTTT. Combining the CDR3 with reference TRBV2 and TRBJ1-5 gives the whole variable domain EPEVTQTPSHQVTQMGQEVILRCVPISNHLYFYWYRQILGQKVEFLVSFYNNEISEKSEIFDDQFSVERPDGSNFTLKIRSTKLEDSAMYFCASRPEGLNNQPQHFGDGTRLSIL.